This TCR beta chain came from a study of T-cell memory formation after mild COVID-19. One entry per CDR3 protein, called by TCRdb with MiXCR from the 5' RACE reads. The sample yields approximately 340,000 distinct CDR3 sequences, about an eighth seen once. The CDR3 is 17 amino acids. CDR1 is LGHNA, CDR2 YNFKEQ, per germline. V dropped 0 bases and J dropped 1 base, with 16 bases sitting between them. This clonotype has at least ten counts. The sequenced material came from PBMCs or a T cell subset sorted from them (not recorded which). The chain couples TRBV4-2 to TRBJ2-7; D unclear. This clonotype was sampled from a man between 18 and 35 years old who had mild COVID-19 (a few samples of this study predate the infection). Cell type and time point are not known. CDR3 sequence reads: CASSQEYAPSLSYEQYF. CDR3 sequence (DNA): TGTGCCAGCAGCCAAGAATACGCACCCTCTCTTTCCTACGAGCAGTACTTC.